This T cell receptor (beta chain) came from a study of CD8+ T cells in alopecia areata. Study-wide findings and caveats: It was lesional scalp, especially alopecia totalis/universalis, that showed higher clonality than normal scalp. Scalp specimens additionally yield sequences from normal skin's resident alphabeta T cells. The study found TCR sharing across patients less clear than in mice, possibly for HLA reasons.

This clone was detected a few times. Its antigen remains unknown. Following RNA extraction, reverse transcription yielded cDNA that acted as the sequencing template. Clones were read by immunoSEQ multiplex PCR, and TCRdb kept only the in-frame ones, dropping some. The repertoire holds under 250,000 clones, with about 61% as singletons. The ends lost 4 bases at V and 2 bases at J; junction bases unmatched: 7. The germline V gene has CDR1 SQVTM and CDR2 ANQGSEA. This CDR3 has 14 residues. The receptor was derived from a human donor in good health. This chain joins TRBV29-1 and TRBJ2-7; 8 bases are shared with TRBD1. Sequencing was done on a sample of CD8+ T cells sorted from blood. CDR3 amino acids: CSVVQPGQAYEQYF. The CDR3 nucleotides read TGCAGCGTTGTCCAACCGGGACAGGCCTACGAGCAGTACTTC.